The 30 T cell receptor beta chains below were found in one sample sequenced in a study of a mutant IDH1 vaccine in newly diagnosed glioma. The time point: week 11, during vaccination. Topical imiquimod accompanied each vaccine dose, which consisted of 300 ug of mutant IDH1 20-mer peptide. What these receptors recognize is not known. Sequenced by immunoSEQ multiplex PCR; TCRdb stores in-frame clones only, minus some. Of about 24,000 clones in the sample, less than 80% are singletons; the top ten hold over 7.5%. The source was PBMCs, collected from a glioma patient whose treatment included an IDH1 peptide vaccine. These receptors came from a man aged 35-49 years with glioma.

This clone was counted a few times. The rearrangement joins TRBV11-3 to TRBJ2-3; no firm D call. The CDR3 runs to 13 residues. Trimming took 0 bases from V and 3 from J, leaving 4 bases between them. Germline loops: CDR1 SGHNT, CDR2 YENEEA. CDR3 sequence: CASSLDLTDTQYF. The CDR3 DNA follows: TGTGCCAGCAGCTTAGATCTAACAGATACGCAGTATTTT.

The rearrangement joins TRBV6-6 to TRBJ2-2; a weak D match, TRBD2 (5 bases). The V gene's germline CDR1 is MNHNY and CDR2 SVGAGI (reference sequence). Deletions cut 6 bases from V and 1 base from J, with 12 bases between. The CDR3 spans 15 residues. CDR3 nucleotide sequence: TGTGCCAGCAGACACCACGGACTGAACACCGGGGAGCTGTTTTTT. Encoded protein: CASRHHGLNTGELFF.

The gene calls are TRBV9 and TRBJ2-7, with a possible D match to TRBD2 (6 bases). The V gene's germline CDR1 is SGDLS and CDR2 YYNGEE. The germline V and J ends were trimmed by 1 base and 4 bases, with 18 bases remaining between them. The CDR3 runs 16 residues. The chain's CDR3 is CASSVRVWRGLYEQYV. CDR3 nucleotides: TGTGCCAGCAGCGTAAGGGTCTGGCGGGGCTTGTACGAGCAGTACGTC.

The chain couples TRBV18 to TRBJ2-7; tentatively, D is TRBD1 or TRBD2 (6 bases each). The germline V gene has CDR1 KGHSH and CDR2 LQKENI. The CDR3 runs 14 residues. V was shortened by 0 bases and J by 6 bases, with 12 bases between the two germline ends. DNA for the CDR3: TGTGCCAGCTCACCACCTGGGGGGCCCCGCGAGCAGTACTTC. Its protein is CASSPPGGPREQYF.

This clone occurred a few times. V and J are TRBV6-6 and TRBJ1-2; 11 bases are shared with TRBD1. Germline-derived CDR1 and CDR2 are MNHNY and SVGAGI (reference sequence). CDR3 length: 15 residues. V gave up 6 bases and J gave up 7 bases; unmatched junction bases: 10. CDR3 nucleotide sequence: TGTGCCAGCAGGAGAGGGACAGGGGGTTCCACTGGCTACACCTTC. Protein product: CASRRGTGGSTGYTF.

Only one count was recorded for this clone. V gene TRBV18 combines with J gene TRBJ2-3; maybe TRBD1 (6 bases). CDR3 size: 14 residues. The germline V gene has CDR1 KGHSH and CDR2 LQKENI. V was shortened by 3 bases and J by 0 bases, with 7 bases between the two germline ends. The CDR3 loop is CASSPRGSTDTQYF. CDR3 DNA: TGTGCCAGCTCACCCAGGGGAAGCACAGATACGCAGTATTTT.

CDR3 residues: CASKPGPSGNTIYF. CDR3 in DNA: TGTGCCAGCAAACCGGGCCCCTCTGGAAACACCATATATTTT. The J gene is TRBJ1-3, the V gene TRBV6-1; D call uncertain. Trimming cost V 7 bases and J 0 bases, with 10 bases left between them. From germline, CDR1 is MNHNS and CDR2 SASEGT. The CDR3 is 14 amino acids.

This chain links TRBV19 with TRBJ2-1; D unclear. This CDR3 has 16 amino acids. V lost 7 bases, J lost 4 bases, and 20 bases lay in between. CDR1 is LNHDA and CDR2 is SQIVND in the germline V gene (reference sequence). The CDR3 here is CASKSSGPGSYNEQFF. The CDR3 nucleotides read TGTGCCAGTAAATCCAGTGGCCCGGGCAGTTACAATGAGCAGTTCTTC. Filled out from reference TRBV19 and TRBJ2-1, the complete variable domain reads DGGITQSPKYLFRKEGQNVTLSCEQNLNHDAMYWYRQDPGQGLRLIYYSQIVNDFQKGDIAEGYSVSREKKESFPLTVTSAQKNPTAFYLCASKSSGPGSYNEQFFGPGTRLTVL.

CDR3 coding DNA: TGTGCCAGTGGAGTCGGCTACGAGCAGTACGTC. Its protein is CASGVGYEQYV. The rearrangement joins TRBV6-6 to TRBJ2-7; no clear D. Germline V CDR1 and CDR2: MNHNY, SVGAGI (reference sequence). V lost 9 bases to trimming and J lost 3 bases, with 9 bases between them. The CDR3 is 11 amino acids.

V and J are TRBV28 and TRBJ1-4, with TRBD1 as a possible D gene (5 bases). V shed 4 bases and J shed 8 bases, with 17 bases lying between them. Germline V gene lookup returns CDR1 MDHEN and CDR2 SYDVKM. CDR3 length: 15 amino acids. The CDR3 is CASSYYSGLGEKLFF. DNA of the CDR3: TGTGCCAGCAGTTATTATTCAGGGCTGGGGGAAAAACTGTTTTTT.

The DNA for the CDR3 is TGTGCCAGCAGCTTAGGGAGACTTGGGGATCAGCCCCAGCATTTT. It translates to CASSLGRLGDQPQHF. V is TRBV7-8 and J is TRBJ1-5; D remains ambiguous. Trimming took off 1 base at V and 5 bases at J, with 12 bases between the two ends. Germline CDR1 SGHVS, CDR2 FQNEAQ. This CDR3 is 15 amino acids long. Combining the CDR3 with reference TRBV7-8 and TRBJ1-5 gives the whole variable domain GAGVSQSPRYKVAKRGQDVALRCDPISGHVSLFWYQQALGQGPEFLTYFQNEAQLDKSGLPSDRFFAERPEGSVSTLKIQRTQQEDSAVYLCASSLGRLGDQPQHFGDGTRLSIL.

The chain combines TRBV5-6 with TRBJ1-1, with 11 positions matching TRBD1. The CDR3 is made up of 16 amino acids. Unmatched junction bases numbered 6, after V lost 4 bases and J lost 1 base. Germline CDR1 is SGHDT and CDR2 is YYEEEE. This chain's CDR3 is CASSQFGTGGNTEAFF. For the CDR3, the DNA is TGTGCCAGCAGCCAATTCGGGACAGGGGGGAACACTGAAGCTTTCTTT.

V gene TRBV4-2 combines with J gene TRBJ1-2; 8 nucleotides agree with TRBD1. The germline V gene encodes CDR1 LGHNA and CDR2 YNFKEQ. With 2 bases clipped from V and 8 bases from J, the junction kept 7 bases outside the gene matches. The CDR3 sequence is 14 residues long. In DNA, the CDR3 is TGTGCCAGCAGCCAATTAGGACAGGGCGGCGGCTACACCTTC. As protein: CASSQLGQGGGYTF.

This chain uses TRBV18 with TRBJ1-2; 7 bases fit TRBD1. Germline assignment: CDR1 KGHSH and CDR2 LQKENI. The CDR3 loop spans 13 amino acids. With V trimmed by 2 bases and J by 6 bases, 3 bases remained unmatched. The CDR3 spells CASSPGQENGYTF. CDR3 DNA sequence: TGTGCCAGCTCACCAGGACAGGAAAATGGCTACACCTTC.

V gene TRBV7-2 combines with J gene TRBJ2-1, with 10 bases identical to TRBD2. V gave up 7 bases and J gave up 8 bases; unmatched junction bases: 11. CDR1 and CDR2 from the germline V gene are SGHTA and FQGNSA. CDR3 length equals 15 residues. The CDR3 region has the DNA TGTGCCAGCAACACCAGGGGACTAGCGAGGGATGAGCAGTTCTTC. It yields the protein CASNTRGLARDEQFF.

The gene calls are TRBV18 and TRBJ1-1; 7 nucleotides align to TRBD1. CDR3 length equals 15 residues. Germline loops: CDR1 KGHSH, CDR2 LQKENI. J was trimmed by 1 base and V by 4 bases; bases with no gene match: 6. CDR3 coding DNA: TGTGCCAGCTCACGCCGGGAGGGGGCGAACACTGAAGCTTTCTTT. This codes for CASSRREGANTEAFF.

This clone has a single count. V gene TRBV14 combines with J gene TRBJ2-1, with D perhaps matching TRBD2 (6 bases). Germline values: CDR1 SGHDN, CDR2 FVKESK. This CDR3 is built from 17 residues. V lost 0 bases to trimming and J lost 0 bases, with 12 bases between them. CDR3 amino acids: CASSQDRRDLSYNEQFF. The CDR3 nucleotides are TGTGCCAGCAGCCAAGATCGGCGGGACCTCTCCTACAATGAGCAGTTCTTC.

The V gene is TRBV11-2, the J gene TRBJ1-1; no clear D gene. V was shortened by 3 bases and J by 4 bases, with 9 bases between the two germline ends. The V gene's germline CDR1 is SGHAT and CDR2 FQNNGV. CDR3 size: 13 residues. CDR3 DNA sequence: TGTGCCAGCAGCTTGGAACTGAGCACTGAAGCTTTCTTT. This codes for CASSLELSTEAFF.

The J gene is TRBJ2-1, the V gene TRBV7-2, with 13 bases identical to TRBD2. With 5 bases clipped from V and 14 bases from J, the junction kept 18 bases outside the gene matches. CDR1 is SGHTA, CDR2 FQGNSA, per germline. The CDR3 is 17 amino acids. The CDR3 coding sequence is TGTGCCAGCAGCCGTGGCCCCTCGACTAGCGGGAGGCAAGGGGAGTTCTTC. Translated: CASSRGPSTSGRQGEFF.

This clone was observed once. The V and J genes are TRBV19 and TRBJ2-1, with 9 bases aligning to TRBD2. The CDR3 totals 14 residues. Per germline, CDR1 LNHDA and CDR2 SQIVND (reference sequence). V trimming: 7 bases; J trimming: 2 bases; junction bases outside the gene matches: 3. CDR3 nucleotide sequence: TGTGCCAGTACGTTAGCGGGAGCCTACAATGAGCAGTTCTTC. Translated: CASTLAGAYNEQFF.

The chain joins TRBV18 to TRBJ1-6, with 7 bases that match TRBD1. V lost 4 bases, J lost 6 bases, and 3 bases stayed unmatched. Germline V gene sequence: CDR1 KGHSH, CDR2 LQKENI. CDR3 length: 14 amino acids. CDR3 loop: CASSRDRANSPLHF. Written as DNA, the CDR3 is TGTGCCAGCTCACGAGACAGGGCTAATTCACCCCTCCACTTT.

The chain employs TRBV11-2 and TRBJ2-5; D ambiguous. The V end lost 4 bases, the J end lost 7 bases, and 22 bases lay between the germline ends. CDR1 and CDR2 (germline): SGHAT, FQNNGV. CDR3 length equals 16 residues. The CDR3 here is CASSSYQYTTDLTQYF. CDR3 bases: TGTGCCAGCAGCTCCTACCAATATACTACCGACCTGACCCAGTACTTC.

On this clone: Other nucleotide sequences from this sample produce the same CDR3. The chain couples TRBV10-3 to TRBJ2-5; 7 nucleotides align to TRBD1. CDR3 length: 13 residues. After removal of 10 bases from V and 2 bases from J, the junction contained 7 bases not matched to a gene. Germline-derived CDR1 and CDR2 are ENHRY and SYGVKD. DNA of the CDR3: TGTGCCACTGGGACAGCACAACAAGAGACCCAGTACTTC. Amino acid sequence: CATGTAQQETQYF.

V gene TRBV6-5 combines with J gene TRBJ1-2; TRBD1 agrees at 7 bases. The CDR3 runs 13 residues. CDR1 and CDR2 from the germline V gene are MNHEY and SVGAGI. The V gene end was trimmed by 5 bases and the J gene end by 2 bases; junction bases not matched to a gene: 2. CDR3 in DNA: TGTGCCAGCAGTAAACAGGGGAACTATGGCTACACCTTC. It yields the protein CASSKQGNYGYTF.

The J gene is TRBJ1-5, the V gene TRBV6-1, with D possibly being TRBD1 (5 bases). Per the germline V gene, CDR1 is MNHNS and CDR2 is SASEGT. This CDR3 has 14 residues. The germline V and J ends were trimmed by 3 bases and 4 bases, with 10 bases remaining between them. The CDR3 region is CASSDVGQNQPQHF. The CDR3 region has the DNA TGTGCCAGCAGTGATGTGGGGCAGAATCAGCCCCAGCATTTT.

The chain carries TRBV18 and TRBJ1-3; D gene ambiguous. The CDR3 is 15 amino acids. The germline gives CDR1 KGHSH, CDR2 LQKENI. The V and J ends lost 6 bases and 2 bases respectively, with 14 bases between them. In DNA form, the CDR3 reads TGTGCCAGCTCCCCTGTAGTGGGGACTGGAAACACCATATATTTT. Translated: CASSPVVGTGNTIYF.

This chain connects TRBV6-1 to TRBJ1-4; D not resolved. Germline CDR1 and CDR2: MNHNS and SASEGT. There are 15 residues in the CDR3. V dropped 10 bases and J dropped 5 bases, with 20 bases sitting between them. The CDR3 loop reads CATNLVSGRNEKLFF. The CDR3 region has the DNA TGTGCCACTAACCTTGTCTCGGGGAGGAATGAAAAACTGTTTTTT.

The rearrangement links TRBV27 to TRBJ2-5; 7 bases agree with TRBD1. Losses at the gene ends were 5 bases for V and 7 bases for J; bases not matched to a gene: 7. Germline V gene sequence: CDR1 MNHEY, CDR2 SMNVEV (reference sequence). The CDR3 spans 13 residues. CDR3 loop: CASSPPGTATQYF. The CDR3 region has the DNA TGTGCCAGCAGTCCCCCTGGGACAGCGACCCAGTACTTC.

The chain uses TRBV27 and TRBJ2-5; the D is unclear. This CDR3 region has 12 residues. Germline CDR1 reads MNHEY; CDR2 reads SMNVEV (reference sequence). V lost 6 bases and J lost 4, with 9 bases in between. The CDR3 loop reads CASSYPGETQYF. Written as DNA, the CDR3 is TGTGCCAGCAGCTACCCCGGAGAGACCCAGTACTTC.

This clone was counted a few times. This chain connects TRBV9 to TRBJ1-1; D gene uncertain. Looked up from germline, CDR1 is SGDLS and CDR2 is YYNGEE. The CDR3 loop spans 13 amino acids. V shed 4 bases and J shed 7 bases, with 14 bases lying between them. This CDR3 is CASSPQPALEAFF. DNA for the CDR3: TGTGCCAGCAGCCCACAACCCGCACTTGAAGCTTTCTTT.